The rows below give T cell receptor beta chains drawn from one sample of a study of blood T cell repertoires in COVID-19. Sequencing was performed with immunoSEQ multiplex PCR; in TCRdb, only in-frame clones are kept and a portion is missing. The table lists 200,000 to 250,000 clones, 65% to 90% of them singletons. Specimen: peripheral blood. These receptors came from a man between 50 and 59 years old with active or convalescent COVID-19. CDR3s include the opening cysteine and the closing phenylalanine or tryptophan. A D gene is named only where the DNA matches it firmly. Not all rows give a size; the values are once, few, many and, for expanded clones, a class.

TRBD2,TRBV2,TRBJ2-7,.,CASSPGGGPYEQYF,TGTGCCAGCAGTCCCGGGGGGGGCCCCTACGAGCAGTACTTC
.,TRBV24-1,TRBJ2-5,.,CATSDSAKGVVEETQYF,TGTGCCACCAGTGATTCCGCTAAGGGGGTGGTGGAAGAGACCCAGTACTTC
.,TRBV6-2/TRBV6-3,TRBJ2-5,.,CASSLRVGKETQYF,TGTGCCAGCAGCCTCAGGGTGGGAAAAGAGACCCAGTACTTC
TRBD2,TRBV4-1,TRBJ2-5,.,CASSQDPRGGETQYF,TGCGCCAGCAGCCAAGATCCTCGGGGGGGAGAGACCCAGTACTTC
TRBD1,TRBV28,TRBJ1-5,.,CASSQGPWTGGAAGSNQPQHF,TGTGCCAGCAGCCAGGGGCCCTGGACAGGGGGGGCAGCCGGGAGCAATCAGCCCCAGCATTTT
TRBD1,TRBV6-4,TRBJ2-5,.,CASSDYRTGPQYF,TGTGCCAGCAGTGACTATAGGACAGGGCCCCAGTACTTC
TRBD2,TRBV5-4,TRBJ2-7,.,CASSLLAGGGEQYF,TGTGCCAGCAGCTTACTAGCGGGAGGGGGCGAGCAGTACTTC
TRBD2,TRBV5-1,TRBJ2-1,.,CASSFGLAGSYNEQFF,TGCGCCAGCAGCTTTGGGCTAGCGGGCTCCTACAATGAGCAGTTCTTC
TRBD1,TRBV27,TRBJ2-7,.,CASSSWTGTEQYF,TGTGCCAGCAGTAGCTGGACAGGGACCGAGCAGTACTTC
.,TRBV7-2,TRBJ2-1,.,CASSLLAAYNEQFF,TGTGCCAGCAGCTTATTGGCGGCCTACAATGAGCAGTTCTTC
TRBD1,TRBV7-2,TRBJ2-5,.,CASSSQTGVETQYF,TGTGCCAGCAGCTCACAGACAGGGGTGGAGACCCAGTACTTC
.,TRBV11-3,TRBJ2-2,.,CASSRTGVGELFF,TGTGCCAGCAGCCGAACGGGAGTTGGGGAGCTGTTTTTT
.,TRBV7-9,TRBJ1-1,.,CASTPGGDANTEAFF,TGTGCCAGCACCCCAGGAGGGGATGCGAACACTGAAGCTTTCTTT
TRBD1,TRBV27,TRBJ1-6,.,CASSFLLTGSDSPLHF,TGTGCCAGCAGTTTCCTCTTGACAGGGTCCGATTCACCCCTCCACTTT
.,TRBV18,TRBJ2-1,.,CASSHDGGSYNEQFF,TGTGCCAGCTCACACGACGGGGGCTCCTACAATGAGCAGTTCTTC
TRBD1,TRBV3-1/TRBV3-2,TRBJ1-1,.,CASSLKGRVDRALSDTEAFF,TGTGCCAGCAGCCTAAAGGGGAGGGTGGACAGGGCCCTCTCGGACACTGAAGCTTTCTTT
.,TRBV5-1,TRBJ1-1,.,CASSLRQVNTEAFF,TGCGCCAGCAGCTTGCGACAGGTGAACACTGAAGCTTTCTTT
TRBD1,TRBV7-9,TRBJ2-2,.,CASSRQGSTGELFF,TGTGCCAGCAGCCGACAGGGCAGCACCGGGGAGCTGTTTTTT
.,TRBV10-3,TRBJ1-5,.,CAISESEGARQPQHF,TGTGCCATCAGTGAGTCGGAAGGGGCCCGTCAGCCCCAGCATTTT
TRBD1,TRBV19,TRBJ1-5,.,CASTNLDRAAQPQHF,TGTGCCAGTACCAACCTCGACAGGGCGGCTCAGCCCCAGCATTTT
.,TRBV5-1,TRBJ1-1,.,CASRNAPGHTNTEAFF,TGCGCCAGCAGGAACGCCCCGGGACACACGAACACTGAAGCTTTCTTT
.,TRBV24-1,TRBJ1-5,once,CATSDPQGPNQPQHF,TGTGCCACCAGTGATCCCCAGGGGCCGAATCAGCCCCAGCATTTT
.,TRBV5-5,TRBJ1-4,.,CASSYRGGEKLFF,TGTGCCAGCAGCTACCGGGGAGGTGAAAAACTGTTTTTT
.,TRBV19,TRBJ2-5,.,CASSMRKLAGETQYF,TGTGCCAGTAGTATGAGAAAGCTCGCGGGAGAGACCCAGTACTTC
.,TRBV5-4,TRBJ1-1,.,CASSLGTLNTEAFF,TGTGCCAGCAGCTTGGGGACACTGAACACTGAAGCTTTCTTT
.,TRBV24-1,TRBJ2-7,.,CATSSQGYDSYEQYF,TGTGCCACCAGTTCCCAGGGTTATGACTCCTACGAGCAGTACTTC
TRBD1,TRBV6-5,TRBJ1-5,.,CASGRQGEAQPQHF,TGTGCCAGCGGAAGACAGGGGGAAGCTCAGCCCCAGCATTTT
.,TRBV12-3/TRBV12-4,TRBJ1-3,.,CASSFLGNTIYF,TGTGCCAGCAGTTTCCTTGGAAACACCATATATTTT
TRBD1,TRBV4-1,TRBJ2-2,.,CASSFDRAIPGELFF,TGCGCCAGCAGCTTTGACAGGGCCATCCCCGGGGAGCTGTTTTTT
TRBD2,TRBV5-1,TRBJ2-3,.,CASSSGIAGGPGTDTQYF,TGCGCCAGCAGCTCGGGGATAGCGGGGGGGCCGGGCACAGATACGCAGTATTTT
.,TRBV6-4,TRBJ2-3,.,CASSAPPAGGTDTQYF,TGTGCCAGTAGTGCCCCACCTGCAGGGGGCACAGATACGCAGTATTTT
TRBD1,TRBV7-9,TRBJ1-5,.,CASSLGQGILSNQPQHF,TGTGCCAGCAGCTTAGGACAGGGAATTTTGAGCAATCAGCCCCAGCATTTT
.,TRBV25-1,TRBJ2-3,.,CASRPGDSADTQYF,TGTGCCAGCAGACCCGGGGACTCCGCAGATACGCAGTATTTT
TRBD2,TRBV7-2,TRBJ2-2,.,CASRPGGLAGVRTGELFF,TGTGCCAGCAGACCTGGGGGACTAGCGGGAGTAAGGACCGGGGAGCTGTTTTTT
.,TRBV18,TRBJ1-1,.,CASSPPGQPEAFF,TGTGCCAGCTCACCCCCTGGACAGCCTGAAGCTTTCTTT
.,TRBV28,TRBJ1-3,few,CASTPSRIRGSAGNTIYF,TGTGCCAGCACCCCATCGAGGATACGGGGAAGCGCTGGAAACACCATATATTTT
.,TRBV29-1,TRBJ1-1,once,CSAHLVSEAFF,TGCAGCGCCCACTTAGTCTCTGAAGCTTTCTTT
.,TRBV18,TRBJ2-1,.,CASSLRGTIYNEQFF,TGTGCCAGCTCACTAAGGGGGACAATCTACAATGAGCAGTTCTTC
.,TRBV5-1,TRBJ2-2,once,CASSLTGTTSSGTGELFF,TGCGCCAGCAGCTTAACCGGGACAACGAGCTCAGGCACCGGGGAGCTGTTTTTT
.,TRBV2,TRBJ1-3,.,CASSNLGGPSGNTIYF,TGTGCCAGCAGTAACCTGGGGGGTCCCTCTGGAAACACCATATATTTT
.,TRBV2,TRBJ2-7,.,CASRVGLHSYEQYF,TGTGCCAGCAGGGTTGGACTGCACTCCTACGAGCAGTACTTC
TRBD2,TRBV4-1,TRBJ2-4,.,CASSRLGLVNIQYF,TGCGCCAGCAGCCGGTTGGGACTAGTAAACATTCAGTACTTC
TRBD2,TRBV4-3,TRBJ2-2,.,CASSQEVLAALNTGELFF,TGCGCCAGCAGCCAAGAGGTACTAGCGGCCCTGAACACCGGGGAGCTGTTTTTT
TRBD1,TRBV4-1,TRBJ2-2,.,CASSHSTGLGTGELFF,TGCGCCAGCAGCCACTCGACAGGGCTGGGCACCGGGGAGCTGTTTTTT
.,TRBV21-1,TRBJ1-5,.,CASRKGQSFVLNQPQHF,TGTGCCAGCCGCAAGGGACAGTCTTTCGTACTAAATCAGCCCCAGCATTTT
TRBD2,TRBV11-1,TRBJ2-7,.,CASSLARGGAPSLHEQYF,TGTGCCAGCAGCTTAGCTCGGGGAGGGGCCCCTTCACTCCACGAGCAGTACTTC
TRBD2,TRBV10-3,TRBJ2-3,.,CAISESIAGGHASTDTQYF,TGTGCCATCAGTGAGTCGATAGCGGGGGGGCACGCTAGCACAGATACGCAGTATTTT
.,TRBV11-2,TRBJ1-5,.,CASSLDGGYQPQHF,TGTGCCAGCAGCTTAGATGGAGGGTATCAGCCCCAGCATTTT
.,TRBV6-6,TRBJ1-2,.,CASSYYGGGYTF,TGTGCCAGCAGTTACTACGGGGGAGGCTACACCTTC
.,TRBV5-6,TRBJ1-6,.,CASSSRRDLDNSPLHF,TGTGCCAGCAGCTCTCGGCGGGATTTAGATAATTCACCCCTCCACTTT
.,TRBV18,TRBJ1-1,.,CASSPTGGTLGDTEAFF,TGTGCCAGCTCACCGACAGGTGGTACCTTAGGGGACACTGAAGCTTTCTTT
TRBD2,TRBV28,TRBJ2-1,few,CASSPSGTSGRGSYNEQFF,TGTGCCAGCAGTCCCTCCGGGACTAGCGGGAGAGGCTCCTACAATGAGCAGTTCTTC
TRBD1,TRBV7-6,TRBJ1-4,.,CASSLLQGGLGEKLFF,TGTGCCAGCAGCTTACTACAAGGGGGCCTCGGTGAAAAACTGTTTTTT
.,TRBV18,TRBJ1-1,.,CASSPPARNTEAFF,TGTGCCAGCTCACCACCGGCCAGGAACACTGAAGCTTTCTTT
TRBD1,TRBV6-5,TRBJ2-7,.,CASRYRDRGPYEQYF,TGTGCCAGCAGATACCGGGACAGGGGTCCCTACGAGCAGTACTTC